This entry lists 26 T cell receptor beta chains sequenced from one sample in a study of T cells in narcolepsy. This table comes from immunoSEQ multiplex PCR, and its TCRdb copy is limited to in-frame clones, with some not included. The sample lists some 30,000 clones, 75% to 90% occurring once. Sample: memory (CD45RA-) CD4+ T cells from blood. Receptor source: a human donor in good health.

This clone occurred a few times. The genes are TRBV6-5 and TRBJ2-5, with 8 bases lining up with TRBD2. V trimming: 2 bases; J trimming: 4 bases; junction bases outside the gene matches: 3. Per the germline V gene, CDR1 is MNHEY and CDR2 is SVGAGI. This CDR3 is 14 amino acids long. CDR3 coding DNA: TGTGCCAGCAGTTACACCCGGGGGGGAGAGACCCAGTACTTC. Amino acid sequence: CASSYTRGGETQYF.

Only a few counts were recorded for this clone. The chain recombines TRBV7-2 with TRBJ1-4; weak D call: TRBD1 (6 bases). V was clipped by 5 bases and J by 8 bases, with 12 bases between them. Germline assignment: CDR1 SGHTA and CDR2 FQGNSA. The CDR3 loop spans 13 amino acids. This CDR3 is CASSRGGREKLFF. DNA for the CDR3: TGTGCCAGCAGCCGGGGGGGCAGGGAAAAACTGTTTTTT. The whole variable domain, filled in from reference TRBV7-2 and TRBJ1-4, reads GAGVSQSPSNKVTEKGKDVELRCDPISGHTALYWYRQSLGQGLEFLIYFQGNSAPDKSGLPSDRFSAERTGGSVSTLTIQRTQQEDSAVYLCASSRGGREKLFFGSGTQLSVL.

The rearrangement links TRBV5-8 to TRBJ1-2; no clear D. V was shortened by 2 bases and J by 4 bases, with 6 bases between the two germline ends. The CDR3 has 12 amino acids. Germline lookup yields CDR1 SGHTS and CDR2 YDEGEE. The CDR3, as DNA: TGTGCCAGCAGCTTCGGCAGCTATGGCTACACCTTC. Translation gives CASSFGSYGYTF.

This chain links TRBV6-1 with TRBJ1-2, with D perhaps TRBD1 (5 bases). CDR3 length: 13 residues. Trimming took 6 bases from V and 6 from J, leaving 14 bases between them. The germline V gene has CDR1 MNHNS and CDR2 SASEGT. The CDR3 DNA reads TGTGCCAGCAGCTCCCTTCGGGGGGATGGCTACACCTTC. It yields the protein CASSSLRGDGYTF.

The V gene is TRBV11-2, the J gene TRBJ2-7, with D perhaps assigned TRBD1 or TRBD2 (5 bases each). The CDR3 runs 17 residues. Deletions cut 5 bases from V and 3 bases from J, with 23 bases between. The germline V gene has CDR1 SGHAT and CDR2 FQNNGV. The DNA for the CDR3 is TGTGCCAGCAGCCCCATTAATAGGGGACGCCGTAACTACGAGCAGTACTTC. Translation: CASSPINRGRRNYEQYF.

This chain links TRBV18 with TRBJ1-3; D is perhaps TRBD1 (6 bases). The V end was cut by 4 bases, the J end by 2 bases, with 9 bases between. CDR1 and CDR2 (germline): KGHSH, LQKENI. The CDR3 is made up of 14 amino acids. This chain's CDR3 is CASSLGTTGNTIYF. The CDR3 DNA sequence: TGTGCCAGCTCACTGGGGACAACTGGAAACACCATATATTTT.

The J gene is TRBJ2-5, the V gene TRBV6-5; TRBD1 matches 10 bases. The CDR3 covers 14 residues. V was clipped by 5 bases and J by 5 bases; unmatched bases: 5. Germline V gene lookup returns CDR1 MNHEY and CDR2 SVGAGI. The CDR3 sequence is CASSRGTGVETQYF. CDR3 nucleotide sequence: TGTGCCAGCAGTCGAGGGACAGGGGTGGAGACCCAGTACTTC.

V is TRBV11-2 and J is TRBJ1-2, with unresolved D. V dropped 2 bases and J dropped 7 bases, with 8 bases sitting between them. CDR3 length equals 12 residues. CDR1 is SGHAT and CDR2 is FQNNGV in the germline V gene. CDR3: CASSLLRSGYTF. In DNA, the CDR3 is TGTGCCAGCAGCTTACTAAGGAGTGGCTACACCTTC.

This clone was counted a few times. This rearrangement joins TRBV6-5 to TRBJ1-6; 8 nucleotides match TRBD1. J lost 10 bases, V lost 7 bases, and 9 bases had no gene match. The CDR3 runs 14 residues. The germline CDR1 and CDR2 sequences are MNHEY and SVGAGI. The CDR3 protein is CASTNRGYLSPLHF. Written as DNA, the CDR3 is TGTGCCAGCACTAACAGGGGGTATTTATCACCCCTCCACTTT.

CDR3 coding DNA: TGCAGTGCTACCGGGGAAGAGACCCAGTACTTC. Its protein is CSATGEETQYF. The chain combines TRBV20-1 with TRBJ2-5; a weak D match, TRBD2 (5 bases). V was pared by 4 bases and J by 3 bases, with 6 bases between. The germline V gene has CDR1 DFQATT and CDR2 SNEGSKA (reference sequence). There are 11 residues in the CDR3.

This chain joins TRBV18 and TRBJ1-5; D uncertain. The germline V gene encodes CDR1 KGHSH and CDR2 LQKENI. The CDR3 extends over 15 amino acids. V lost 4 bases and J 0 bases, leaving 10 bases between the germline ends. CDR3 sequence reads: CASSRNTASNQPQHF. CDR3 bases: TGTGCCAGCTCACGGAATACCGCTAGCAATCAGCCCCAGCATTTT.

CDR3 region: CASSLGWLSRLAGTITDTQYF. The CDR3 nucleotides read TGTGCCAGCAGTTTAGGGTGGCTTTCGCGACTAGCGGGGACGATTACAGATACGCAGTATTTT. The rearrangement joins TRBV27 to TRBJ2-3; 11 nucleotides agree with TRBD2. Germline V lookup: CDR1 MNHEY, CDR2 SMNVEV (reference sequence). The ends lost 2 bases at V and 3 bases at J; junction bases unmatched: 19. The CDR3 has 21 amino acids.

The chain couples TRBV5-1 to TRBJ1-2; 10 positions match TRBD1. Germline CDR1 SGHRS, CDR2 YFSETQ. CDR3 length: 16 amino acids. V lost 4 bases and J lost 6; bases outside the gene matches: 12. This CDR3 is CASSTNMGQGKDGYTF. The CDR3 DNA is TGCGCCAGCAGCACAAACATGGGACAGGGGAAGGATGGCTACACCTTC.

The CDR3 spells CAWSVRTAWTF. For the CDR3, the DNA is TGTGCCTGGAGTGTACGCACCGCCTGGACCTTC. The chain recombines TRBV30 with TRBJ1-2; D unresolved. With 0 bases removed from V and 14 bases from J, the gap between germline ends came to 13 bases. The germline V gene encodes CDR1 GTSNPN and CDR2 SVGIG (reference sequence). The CDR3 sequence is 11 residues long.

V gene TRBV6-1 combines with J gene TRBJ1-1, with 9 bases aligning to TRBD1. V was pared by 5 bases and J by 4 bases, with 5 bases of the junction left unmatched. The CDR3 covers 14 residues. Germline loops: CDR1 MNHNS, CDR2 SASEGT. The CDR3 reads CASSSLTGGTEAFF. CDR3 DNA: TGTGCCAGCAGTTCTTTGACAGGGGGCACTGAAGCTTTCTTT.

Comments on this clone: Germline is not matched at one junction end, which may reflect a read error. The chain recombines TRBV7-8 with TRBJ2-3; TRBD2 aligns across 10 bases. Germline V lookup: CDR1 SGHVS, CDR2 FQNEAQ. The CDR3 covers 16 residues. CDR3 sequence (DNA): TGTGCCAGCAGCTTAGTGTCTAGCGGGGGCACAAATACGCAGTATTTT. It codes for CASSLVSSGGTNTQYF.

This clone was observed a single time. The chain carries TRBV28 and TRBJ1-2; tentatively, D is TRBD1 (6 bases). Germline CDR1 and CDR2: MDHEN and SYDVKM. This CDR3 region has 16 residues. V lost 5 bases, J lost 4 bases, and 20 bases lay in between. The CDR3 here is CASSPFSGTSGYGYTF. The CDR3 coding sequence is TGTGCCAGCAGTCCATTTTCCGGGACAAGCGGCTATGGCTACACCTTC.

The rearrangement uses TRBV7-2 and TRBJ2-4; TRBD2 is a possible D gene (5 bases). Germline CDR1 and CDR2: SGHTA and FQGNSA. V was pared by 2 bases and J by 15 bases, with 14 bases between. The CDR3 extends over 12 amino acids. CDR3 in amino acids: CASSLSEGFPYF. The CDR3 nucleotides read TGTGCCAGCAGCTTATCTGAGGGATTCCCGTACTTC.

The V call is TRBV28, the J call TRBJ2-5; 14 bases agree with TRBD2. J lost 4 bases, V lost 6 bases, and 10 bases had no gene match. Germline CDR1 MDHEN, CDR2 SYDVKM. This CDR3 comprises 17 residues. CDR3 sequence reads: CASSVPGLAGAGETQYF. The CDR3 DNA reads TGTGCCAGCAGCGTCCCGGGACTAGCGGGGGCAGGAGAGACCCAGTACTTC.

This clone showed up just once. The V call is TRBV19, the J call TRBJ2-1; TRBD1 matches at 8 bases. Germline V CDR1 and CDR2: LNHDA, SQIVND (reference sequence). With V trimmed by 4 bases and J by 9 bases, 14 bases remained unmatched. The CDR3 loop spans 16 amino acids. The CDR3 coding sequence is TGTGCCAGTAGTACCCCCGGGGCAGGGGGCTCGGGTGAGCAGTTCTTC. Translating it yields CASSTPGAGGSGEQFF.

Written as DNA, the CDR3 is TGTGCCAGCAGCGTGGGGGGATTCTCTGGGGCCAACGTCCTGACTTTC. Translation: CASSVGGFSGANVLTF. The V and J genes are TRBV7-8 and TRBJ2-6; D is possibly TRBD2 (6 bases). This CDR3 region has 16 residues. Germline CDR1 SGHVS, CDR2 FQNEAQ. Trimming took 5 bases from V and 0 from J, leaving 11 bases between them.

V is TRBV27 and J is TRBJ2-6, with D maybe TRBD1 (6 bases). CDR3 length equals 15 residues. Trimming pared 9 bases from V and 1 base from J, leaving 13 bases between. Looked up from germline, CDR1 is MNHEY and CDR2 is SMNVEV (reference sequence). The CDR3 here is CASSKQGSGANVLTF. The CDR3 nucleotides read TGTGCCAGTTCTAAACAGGGATCTGGGGCCAACGTCCTGACTTTC.

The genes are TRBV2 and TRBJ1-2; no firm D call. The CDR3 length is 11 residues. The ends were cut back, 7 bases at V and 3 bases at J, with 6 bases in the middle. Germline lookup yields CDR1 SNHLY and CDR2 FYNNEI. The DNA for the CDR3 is TGTGCCAGCAAGCCCGACTATGGCTACACCTTC. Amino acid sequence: CASKPDYGYTF.

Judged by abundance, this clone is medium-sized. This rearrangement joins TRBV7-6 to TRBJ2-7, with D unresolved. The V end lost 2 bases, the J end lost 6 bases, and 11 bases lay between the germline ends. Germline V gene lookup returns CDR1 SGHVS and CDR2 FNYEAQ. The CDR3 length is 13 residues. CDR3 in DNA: TGTGCCAGCAGCTTATTGGCAGCCACCGAGCAGTACTTC. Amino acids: CASSLLAATEQYF.

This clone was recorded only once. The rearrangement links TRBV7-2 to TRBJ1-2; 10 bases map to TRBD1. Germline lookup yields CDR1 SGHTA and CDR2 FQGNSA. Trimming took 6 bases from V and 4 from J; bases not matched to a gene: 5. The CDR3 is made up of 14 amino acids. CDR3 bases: TGTGCCAGCAGGGGACAGGGGTCCCTCTATGGCTACACCTTC. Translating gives CASRGQGSLYGYTF.

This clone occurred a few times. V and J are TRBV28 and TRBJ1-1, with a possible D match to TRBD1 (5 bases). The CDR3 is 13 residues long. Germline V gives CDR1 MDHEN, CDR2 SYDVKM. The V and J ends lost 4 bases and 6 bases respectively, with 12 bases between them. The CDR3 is CASSWGGTPEAFF. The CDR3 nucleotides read TGTGCCAGCAGTTGGGGGGGAACTCCTGAAGCTTTCTTT.